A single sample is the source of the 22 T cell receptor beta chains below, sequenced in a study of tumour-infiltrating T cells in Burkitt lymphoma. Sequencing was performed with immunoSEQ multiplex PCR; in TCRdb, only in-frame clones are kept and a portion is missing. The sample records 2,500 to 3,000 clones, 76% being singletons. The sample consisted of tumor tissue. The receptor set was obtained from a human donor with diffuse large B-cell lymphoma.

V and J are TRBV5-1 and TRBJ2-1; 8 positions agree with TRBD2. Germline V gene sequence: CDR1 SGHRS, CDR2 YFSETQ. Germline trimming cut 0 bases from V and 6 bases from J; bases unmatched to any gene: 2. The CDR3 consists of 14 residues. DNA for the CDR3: TGCGCCAGCAGCTTGGGGCTAGCGGGCAATGAGCAGTTCTTC. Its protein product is CASSLGLAGNEQFF.

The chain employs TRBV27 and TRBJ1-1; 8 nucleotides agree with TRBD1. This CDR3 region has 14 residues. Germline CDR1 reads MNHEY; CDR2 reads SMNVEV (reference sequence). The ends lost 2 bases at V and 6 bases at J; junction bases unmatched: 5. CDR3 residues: CASSLNTGGAEAFF. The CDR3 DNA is TGTGCCAGCAGTTTAAATACAGGGGGTGCTGAAGCTTTCTTT.

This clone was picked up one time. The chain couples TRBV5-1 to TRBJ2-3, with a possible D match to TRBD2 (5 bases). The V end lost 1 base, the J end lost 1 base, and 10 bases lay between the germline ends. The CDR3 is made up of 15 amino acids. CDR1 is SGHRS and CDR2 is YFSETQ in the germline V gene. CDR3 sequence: CASSLIPGGTDTQYF. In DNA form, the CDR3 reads TGCGCCAGCAGCTTGATACCCGGGGGCACAGATACGCAGTATTTT.

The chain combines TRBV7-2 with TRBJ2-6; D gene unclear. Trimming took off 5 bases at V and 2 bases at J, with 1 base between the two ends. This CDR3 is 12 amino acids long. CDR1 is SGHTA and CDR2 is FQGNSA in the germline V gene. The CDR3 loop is CASSPGANVLTF. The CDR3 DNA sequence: TGTGCCAGCAGCCCTGGGGCCAACGTCCTGACTTTC. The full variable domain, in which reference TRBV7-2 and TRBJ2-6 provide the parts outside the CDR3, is GAGVSQSPSNKVTEKGKDVELRCDPISGHTALYWYRQSLGQGLEFLIYFQGNSAPDKSGLPSDRFSAERTGGSVSTLTIQRTQQEDSAVYLCASSPGANVLTFGAGSRLTVL.

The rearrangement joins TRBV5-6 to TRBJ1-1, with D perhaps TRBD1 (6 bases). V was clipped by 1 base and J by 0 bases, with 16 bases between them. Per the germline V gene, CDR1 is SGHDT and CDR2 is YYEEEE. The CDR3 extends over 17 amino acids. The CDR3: CASSLLTGLLMNTEAFF. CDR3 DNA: TGTGCCAGCAGCTTGCTTACAGGGTTGCTAATGAACACTGAAGCTTTCTTT. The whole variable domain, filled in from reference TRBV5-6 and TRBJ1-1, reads DAGVTQSPTHLIKTRGQQVTLRCSPKSGHDTVSWYQQALGQGPQFIFQYYEEEERQRGNFPDRFSGHQFPNYSSELNVNALLLGDSALYLCASSLLTGLLMNTEAFFGQGTRLTVV.

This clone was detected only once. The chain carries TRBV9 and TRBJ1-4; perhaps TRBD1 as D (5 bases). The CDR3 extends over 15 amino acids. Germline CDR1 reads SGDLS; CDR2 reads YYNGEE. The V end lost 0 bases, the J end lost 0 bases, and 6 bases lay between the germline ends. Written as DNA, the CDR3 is TGTGCCAGCAGCGTAGGGGGCGCAACTAATGAAAAACTGTTTTTT. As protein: CASSVGGATNEKLFF. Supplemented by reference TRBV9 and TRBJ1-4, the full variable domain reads DSGVTQTPKHLITATGQRVTLRCSPRSGDLSVYWYQQSLDQGLQFLIQYYNGEERAKGNILERFSAQQFPDLHSELNLSSLELGDSALYFCASSVGGATNEKLFFGSGTQLSVL.

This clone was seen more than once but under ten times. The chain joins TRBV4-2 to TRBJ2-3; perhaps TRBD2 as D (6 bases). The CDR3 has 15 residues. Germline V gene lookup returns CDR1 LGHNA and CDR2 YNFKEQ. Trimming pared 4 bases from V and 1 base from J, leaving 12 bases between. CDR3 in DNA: TGTGCCAGCAGCCCGAGCCCTAGCGGCACAGATACGCAGTATTTT. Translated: CASSPSPSGTDTQYF.

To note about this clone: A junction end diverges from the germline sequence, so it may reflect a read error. CDR3 DNA: TGTGCCAGCAGTTACAGTCCGAACACTGAAGCTTTCTTT. Translation gives CASSYSPNTEAFF. The chain carries TRBV10-3 and TRBJ1-1; D is unclear. The CDR3 has 13 residues. CDR1 and CDR2 (germline): ENHRY, SYGVKD.

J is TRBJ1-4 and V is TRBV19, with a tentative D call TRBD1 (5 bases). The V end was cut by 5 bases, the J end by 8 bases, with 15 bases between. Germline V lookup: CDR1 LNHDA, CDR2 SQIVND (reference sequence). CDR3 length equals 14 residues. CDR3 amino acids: CASSGREYIEKLFF. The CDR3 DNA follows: TGTGCCAGTAGTGGCAGGGAGTATATAGAAAAACTGTTTTTT.

The CDR3 protein is CASSGGRGANYGYTF. The CDR3 coding sequence is TGTGCCAGCAGCGGGGGGCGGGGTGCTAACTATGGCTACACCTTC. The J gene is TRBJ1-2, the V gene TRBV14; D is possibly TRBD1 (6 bases). This CDR3 spans 15 amino acids. CDR1 is SGHDN, CDR2 FVKESK, per germline. The V end lost 5 bases, the J end lost 0 bases, and 13 bases lay between the germline ends.

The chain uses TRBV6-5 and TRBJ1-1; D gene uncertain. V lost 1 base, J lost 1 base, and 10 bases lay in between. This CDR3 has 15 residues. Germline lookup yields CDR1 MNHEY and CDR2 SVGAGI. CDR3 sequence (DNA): TGTGCCAGCAGTTACTTTGCCACGAAGAACACTGAAGCTTTCTTT. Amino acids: CASSYFATKNTEAFF.

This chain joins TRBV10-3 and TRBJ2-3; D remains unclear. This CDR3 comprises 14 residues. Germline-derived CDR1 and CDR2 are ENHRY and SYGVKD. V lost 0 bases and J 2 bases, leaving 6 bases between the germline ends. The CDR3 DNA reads TGTGCCATCAGTGAGTCCCAGAACACAGATACGCAGTATTTT. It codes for CAISESQNTDTQYF.

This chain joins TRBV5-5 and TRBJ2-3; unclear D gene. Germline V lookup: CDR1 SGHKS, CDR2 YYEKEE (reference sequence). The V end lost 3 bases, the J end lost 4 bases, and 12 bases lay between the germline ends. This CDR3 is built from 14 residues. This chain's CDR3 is CASSSEWGADTQYF. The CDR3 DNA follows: TGTGCCAGCAGCTCTGAGTGGGGTGCAGATACGCAGTATTTT.

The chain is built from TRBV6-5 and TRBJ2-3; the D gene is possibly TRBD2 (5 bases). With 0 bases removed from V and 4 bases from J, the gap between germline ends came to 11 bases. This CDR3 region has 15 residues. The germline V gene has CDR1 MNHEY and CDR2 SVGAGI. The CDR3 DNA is TGTGCCAGCAGTTACTCGATTGGAGGAGCAGATACGCAGTATTTT. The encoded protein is CASSYSIGGADTQYF.

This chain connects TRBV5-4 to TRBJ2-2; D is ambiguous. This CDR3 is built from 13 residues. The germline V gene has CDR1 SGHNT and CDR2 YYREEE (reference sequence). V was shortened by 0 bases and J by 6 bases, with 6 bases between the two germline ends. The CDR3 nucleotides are TGTGCCAGCAGCTTGGGTGGGTCCGGGGAGCTGTTTTTT. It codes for CASSLGGSGELFF.

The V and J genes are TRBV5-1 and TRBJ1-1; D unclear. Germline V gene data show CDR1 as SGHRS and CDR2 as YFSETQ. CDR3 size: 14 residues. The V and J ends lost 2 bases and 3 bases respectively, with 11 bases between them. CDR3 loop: CASSLPTGDTEAFF. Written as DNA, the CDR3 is TGCGCCAGCAGCTTACCAACGGGAGACACTGAAGCTTTCTTT.

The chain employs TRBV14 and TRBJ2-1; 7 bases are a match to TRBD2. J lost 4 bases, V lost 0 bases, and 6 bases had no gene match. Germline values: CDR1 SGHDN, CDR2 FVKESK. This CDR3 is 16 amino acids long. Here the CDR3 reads CASSQDSSGPYNEQFF. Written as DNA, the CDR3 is TGTGCCAGCAGCCAAGATTCTAGCGGACCTTACAATGAGCAGTTCTTC. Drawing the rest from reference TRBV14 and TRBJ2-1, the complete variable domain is EAGVTQFPSHSVIEKGQTVTLRCDPISGHDNLYWYRRVMGKEIKFLLHFVKESKQDESGMPNNRFLAERTGGTYSTLKVQPAELEDSGVYFCASSQDSSGPYNEQFFGPGTRLTVL.

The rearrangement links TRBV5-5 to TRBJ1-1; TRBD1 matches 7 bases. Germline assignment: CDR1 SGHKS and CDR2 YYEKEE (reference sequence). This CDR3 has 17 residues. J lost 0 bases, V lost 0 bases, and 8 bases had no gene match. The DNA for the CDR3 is TGTGCCAGCAGCTTGGTTAGGGGGCGTTTTCTGAACACTGAAGCTTTCTTT. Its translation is CASSLVRGRFLNTEAFF.

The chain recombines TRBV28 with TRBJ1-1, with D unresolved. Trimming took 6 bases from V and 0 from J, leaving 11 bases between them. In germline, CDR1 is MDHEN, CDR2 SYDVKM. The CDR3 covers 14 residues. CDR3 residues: CASSPIEMNTEAFF. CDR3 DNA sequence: TGTGCCAGCAGCCCCATTGAGATGAACACTGAAGCTTTCTTT. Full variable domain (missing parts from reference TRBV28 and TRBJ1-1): DVKVTQSSRYLVKRTGEKVFLECVQDMDHENMFWYRQDPGLGLRLIYFSYDVKMKEKGDIPEGYSVSREKKERFSLILESASTNQTSMYLCASSPIEMNTEAFFGQGTRLTVV.

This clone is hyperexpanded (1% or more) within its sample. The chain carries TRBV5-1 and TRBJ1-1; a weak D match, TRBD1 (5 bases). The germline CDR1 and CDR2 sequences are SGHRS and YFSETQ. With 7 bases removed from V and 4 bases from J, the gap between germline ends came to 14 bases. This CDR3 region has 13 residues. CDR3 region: CASAPGGGTEAFF. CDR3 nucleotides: TGCGCCAGCGCCCCCGGGGGGGGCACTGAAGCTTTCTTT. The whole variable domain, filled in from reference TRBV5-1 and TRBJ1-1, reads KAGVTQTPRYLIKTRGQQVTLSCSPISGHRSVSWYQQTPGQGLQFLFEYFSETQRNKGNFPGRFSGRQFSNSRSEMNVSTLELGDSALYLCASAPGGGTEAFFGQGTRLTVV.

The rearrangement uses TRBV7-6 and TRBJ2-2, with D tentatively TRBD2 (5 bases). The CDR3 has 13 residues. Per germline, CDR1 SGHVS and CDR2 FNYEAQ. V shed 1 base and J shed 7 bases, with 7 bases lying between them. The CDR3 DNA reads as TGTGCCAGCAGCTTAGAAGGAGGCGGGGAGCTGTTTTTT. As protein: CASSLEGGGELFF.

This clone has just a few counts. The CDR3 spells CASSLSAGRGNIQYF. The CDR3 region has the DNA TGTGCCAGCAGCTTGTCGGCAGGTAGAGGAAACATTCAGTACTTC. V and J are TRBV5-4 and TRBJ2-4; D is unresolved. V lost 1 base to trimming and J lost 6 bases, with 14 bases between them. CDR1 is SGHNT, CDR2 YYREEE, per germline (reference sequence). This CDR3 contains 15 residues.